This T cell receptor (beta chain) was captured by sequencing in a study of T cell responses to AZD1222 COVID-19 vaccine. Whole-study results and caveats: Across the whole spike, CD4 TCRs peaked at regions 160-218 and 743-854. Spike-specific TCR breadth rose after two AZD1222 doses, and depth rose as well.

Germline loops: CDR1 LNHDA, CDR2 SQIVND (reference sequence). There are 17 residues in the CDR3. Trimming removed 1 base at V and 0 bases at J, with 14 bases between. Generated by immunoSEQ multiplex PCR, the TCRdb table keeps only in-frame clones and is missing some. The repertoire includes under 130,000 clones, roughly 89% of them detected once, and roughly two fifths sits in the top ten. Note on this clone: The antigen is not known.

Source: peripheral blood, taken 28 days after the second AZD1222 dose. The sequence was collected from an adult who received the AZD1222 COVID-19 vaccine. The chain carries TRBV19 and TRBJ2-3, with TRBD2 as a possible D gene (5 bases). CDR3 sequence reads: CASSIAVRGTSTDTQYF. As DNA, the CDR3 is TGTGCCAGTAGTATAGCGGTTCGGGGAACTAGCACAGATACGCAGTATTTT.